What follows are 10 T cell receptor beta chains derived from one specimen sequenced in a study of patients and donors after allogeneic stem cell transplantation. TCRdb reprocessed the RT-PCR reads with MiXCR, giving one entry per CDR3 protein. In the table there are some 200,000 distinct CDR3 sequences, about 40% of which are singletons. Sequenced material: blood, either unsorted or a sorted T cell fraction (not recorded which). The receptors stem from a human donor who was either an allogeneic HSCT recipient or a stem cell or donor lymphocyte infusion donor (not recorded which). It is not recorded whose cells these are; they may come from a transplant donor.

This chain uses TRBV7-2 with TRBJ1-5; D is unresolved. V was cut by 3 bases and J by 7 bases, with 10 bases left in between. CDR3 length: 13 residues. CDR1 is SGHTA and CDR2 is FQGNSA in the germline V gene. CDR3 sequence (DNA): TGTGCCAGCAGCTTGAGGGTTCAACAGCCCCAGCATTTT. Its translation is CASSLRVQQPQHF.

The V gene is TRBV28, the J gene TRBJ1-6, with D unresolved. CDR1 and CDR2 from the germline V gene are MDHEN and SYDVKM. The CDR3 loop spans 14 amino acids. Trimming left V 3 bases short and J 6 bases short, with 9 bases between. The CDR3 spells CASSLLPSNSPLHF. CDR3 coding DNA: TGTGCCAGCAGTTTGCTTCCCTCTAATTCACCCCTCCACTTT.

This clonotype was picked up a small number of times. The chain employs TRBV24-1 and TRBJ2-2; 8 bases map to TRBD1. V was clipped by 5 bases and J by 1 base; unmatched bases: 11. The CDR3 is made up of 18 amino acids. Germline CDR1 is KGHDR and CDR2 is SFDVKD. Here the CDR3 DNA reads TGTGCCACCAGTGGGCCCTACTTTGGACAGGGGAACACCGGGGAGCTGTTTTTT. It codes for CATSGPYFGQGNTGELFF.

The chain links TRBV11-3 to TRBJ2-5; 8 bases are a match to TRBD1. The CDR3 sequence is 13 residues long. Looked up from germline, CDR1 is SGHNT and CDR2 is YENEEA. Trimming removed 5 bases from V and 4 bases from J; junction bases left unmatched: 3. The CDR3 bases are TGTGCCAGCAGCACTGGACAGGGAGAGACCCAGTACTTC. Encoded protein: CASSTGQGETQYF.

This chain links TRBV3-1 with TRBJ1-4; D gene ambiguous. V was pared by 7 bases and J by 7 bases, with 22 bases between. This CDR3 contains 16 residues. In germline, CDR1 is LGHDT, CDR2 YNNKEL (reference sequence). The CDR3 protein is CASTPGLMGMGEKLFF. CDR3 nucleotides: TGTGCCAGCACCCCCGGGTTGATGGGGATGGGTGAAAAACTGTTTTTT. The full variable domain, rest sourced from reference TRBV3-1 and TRBJ1-4, is DTAVSQTPKYLVTQMGNDKSIKCEQNLGHDTMYWYKQDSKKFLKIMFSYNNKELIINETVPNRFSPKSPDKAHLNLHINSLELGDSAVYFCASTPGLMGMGEKLFFGSGTQLSVL.

This clonotype was recorded a few times. This sequence joins TRBV25-1 and TRBJ1-1; D is unresolved. The CDR3 totals 14 residues. Germline V gene data show CDR1 as MGHDK and CDR2 as SYGVNS. Trimming left V 1 base short and J 5 bases short, with 11 bases between. The CDR3: CASSESARRTEAFF. The CDR3 coding sequence is TGTGCCAGCAGTGAATCCGCGAGGAGGACTGAAGCTTTCTTT.

The chain has TRBV29-1 and TRBJ1-5; the D is unclear. Germline values: CDR1 SQVTM, CDR2 ANQGSEA. CDR3 size: 13 residues. The V end lost 4 bases, the J end lost 6 bases, and 13 bases lay between the germline ends. The CDR3 nucleotides are TGCAGCGTTGCAAAATCCGTCGGTCAGCCCCAGCATTTT. The encoded protein is CSVAKSVGQPQHF.

The chain's CDR3 is CASSEDTTYGYTF. For the CDR3, the DNA is TGTGCCAGCAGTGAAGACACGACCTATGGCTACACCTTC. The chain carries TRBV2 and TRBJ1-2; no definite D call. Germline assignment: CDR1 SNHLY and CDR2 FYNNEI. This CDR3 contains 13 residues. Trimming removed 1 base from V and 4 bases from J, with 7 bases in between.

On this clonotype: The conserved closing phenylalanine or tryptophan is absent in this CDR3, likely reflecting a read error. The genes are TRBV27 and TRBJ1-1; D remains unclear. The V end was cut by 9 bases, the J end by 1 base, with 21 bases between. The CDR3 runs to 16 residues. Germline V gene data show CDR1 as MNHEY and CDR2 as SMNVEV (reference sequence). CDR3 DNA: TGTGCCAGTACCTCATATACCGGGCAGACGAACACTGAAGCTTTCTTG. This encodes CASTSYTGQTNTEAFL.

This clonotype occurred many times. This chain connects TRBV7-2 to TRBJ1-2, with TRBD1 as a possible D gene (6 bases). With 1 base removed from V and 4 bases from J, the gap between germline ends came to 7 bases. CDR1 SGHTA and CDR2 FQGNSA come from the germline V gene. The CDR3 is 13 residues long. The CDR3 nucleotides are TGTGCCAGCAGCTTAGACAGGGTCTATGGCTACACCTTC. Its translation: CASSLDRVYGYTF.